The clone carrying this T cell receptor (beta chain) was found a few times. Its antigen is undetermined. These data are taken from a study of beta chain features in type 1 diabetes. V shed 1 base, J shed 4 bases, and the junction held 4 bases outside the gene matches. The germline V gene encodes CDR1 SGHTA and CDR2 FQGNSA. The CDR3 loop spans 15 amino acids. Only one heparinised blood draw was taken per donor, and its volume averaged approximately 120 mL. General study points: Among all four CD4+ subsets, Type 1 diabetes patients had TCRB CDR3s that were moderately but significantly shorter.

Expressed TCRB transcripts were sequenced because the entire RNA isolate underwent reverse transcription. Mean read depth for naive, central memory and regulatory T cell samples was 3 million to 4.5 million reads. Sequencing was performed with immunoSEQ multiplex PCR; in TCRdb, only in-frame clones are kept and a portion is missing. The data hold about 250,000 clones, with about a tenth observed a single time. The source is a man younger than 45 with type 1 diabetes. Sequenced: naive CD4+ T cells from blood. The J gene is TRBJ1-1, the V gene TRBV7-2; the match to TRBD1 covers 9 bases. The CDR3, as DNA: TGTGCCAGCAGCTTAGAGACAGGGGGTCCCACTGAAGCTTTCTTT. Amino acid sequence: CASSLETGGPTEAFF.